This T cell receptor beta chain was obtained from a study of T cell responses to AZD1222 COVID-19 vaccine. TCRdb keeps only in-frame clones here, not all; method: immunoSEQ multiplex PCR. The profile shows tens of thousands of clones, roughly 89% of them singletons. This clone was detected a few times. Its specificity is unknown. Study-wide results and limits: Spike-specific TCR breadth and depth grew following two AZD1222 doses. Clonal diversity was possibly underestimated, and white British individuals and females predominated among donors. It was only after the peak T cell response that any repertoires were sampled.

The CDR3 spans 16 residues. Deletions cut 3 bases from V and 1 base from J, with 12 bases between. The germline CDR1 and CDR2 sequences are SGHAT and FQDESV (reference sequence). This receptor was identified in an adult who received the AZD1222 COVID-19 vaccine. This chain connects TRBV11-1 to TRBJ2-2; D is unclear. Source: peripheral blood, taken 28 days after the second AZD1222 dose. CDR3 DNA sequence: TGTGCCAGCAGCTTCGAGTTAAATCGGAACACCGGGGAGCTGTTTTTT. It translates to CASSFELNRNTGELFF.